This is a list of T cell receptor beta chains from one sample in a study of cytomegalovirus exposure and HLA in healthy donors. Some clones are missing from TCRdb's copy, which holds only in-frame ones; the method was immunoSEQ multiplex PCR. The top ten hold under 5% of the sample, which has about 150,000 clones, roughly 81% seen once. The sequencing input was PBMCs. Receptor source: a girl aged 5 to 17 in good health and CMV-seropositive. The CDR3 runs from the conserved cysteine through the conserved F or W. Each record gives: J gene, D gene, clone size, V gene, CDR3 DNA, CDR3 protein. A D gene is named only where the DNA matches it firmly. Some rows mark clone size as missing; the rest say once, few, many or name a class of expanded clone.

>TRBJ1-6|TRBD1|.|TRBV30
TGTGCCTGGAGGAGACAGGGGAATTCACCCCTCCACTTT
CAWRRQGNSPLHF
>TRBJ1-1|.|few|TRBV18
TGTGCCAGCTCACCTACGGGGGGGAACACTGAAGCTTTCTTT
CASSPTGGNTEAFF
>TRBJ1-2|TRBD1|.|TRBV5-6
TGTGCCAGCAGCGGGGACAGGGGGTTATACTATGGCTACACCTTC
CASSGDRGLYYGYTF
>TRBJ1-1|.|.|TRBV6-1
TGTGCCAGCAGTGAAGTCCGTTTGAGTTGGGAGGGGGACAACACTGAAGCTTTCTTT
CASSEVRLSWEGDNTEAFF
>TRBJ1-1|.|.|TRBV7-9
TGTGCCAGCAGCCCCTCCCTAGTCCCTAACACTGAAGCTTTCTTT
CASSPSLVPNTEAFF
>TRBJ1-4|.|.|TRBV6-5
TGTGCCAGCAGCCCCCTCGGCGGCGAAAAACTGTTTTTT
CASSPLGGEKLFF
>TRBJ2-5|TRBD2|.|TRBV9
TGTGCCAGCAGCGTAGGGGGGGGAAGAGAGACCCAGTACTTC
CASSVGGGRETQYF
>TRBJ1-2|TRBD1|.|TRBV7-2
TGTGCCAGCAGCGAGCCCGGGACAGGGGGAGGCTACACCTTC
CASSEPGTGGGYTF
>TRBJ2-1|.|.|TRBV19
TGTGCCAGTAGTATCTACAGGAGAGAGTCCTACAATGAGCAGTTCTTC
CASSIYRRESYNEQFF
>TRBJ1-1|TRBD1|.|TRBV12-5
TGTGCTAGTGGGGTCACTCGGACAGGTAGCCTGAACACTGAAGCTTTCTTT
CASGVTRTGSLNTEAFF
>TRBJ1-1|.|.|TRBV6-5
TGTGCCAGCAGTTACTCGACCCTGCGGGGGAACACTGAAGCTTTCTTT
CASSYSTLRGNTEAFF
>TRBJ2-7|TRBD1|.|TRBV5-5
TGTGCCAGCAGTAGGACAGGGGATAGCTCCTACGAGCAGTACTTC
CASSRTGDSSYEQYF
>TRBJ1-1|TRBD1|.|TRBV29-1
TGCAGCGTGGGGAGGGGGACAGGGGCTTTCTTT
CSVGRGTGAFF
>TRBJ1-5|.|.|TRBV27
TGTGCCAGCCGCCCCGTACGACCCCGTAGCCAGCCCCAGCATTTT
CASRPVRPRSQPQHF
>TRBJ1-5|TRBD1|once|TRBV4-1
TGCGCCAGCAGCCAAGTGGGCAGGGGGAACCAGCCCCAGCATTTT
CASSQVGRGNQPQHF
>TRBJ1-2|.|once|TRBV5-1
TGCGCCAGCAGTCTACGGGACTCGGATCGTACTAACTATGGCTACACCTTC
CASSLRDSDRTNYGYTF
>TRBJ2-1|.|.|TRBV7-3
TGTGCCAGCAGTACGGGCGGGCGCAATGAGCAGTTCTTC
CASSTGGRNEQFF
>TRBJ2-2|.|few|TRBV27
TGTGCCAGCAGCCATAACGGCGGGGAGCTGTTTTTT
CASSHNGGELFF
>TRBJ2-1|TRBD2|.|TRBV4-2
TGTGCCAGCAGCCAAGACTCTAGCGGGGATTACAATGAGCAGTTCTTC
CASSQDSSGDYNEQFF
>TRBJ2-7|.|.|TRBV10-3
TGTGCCATCAGTCCTCGTGAGTCAGCGAGCTACGAGCAGTACTTC
CAISPRESASYEQYF
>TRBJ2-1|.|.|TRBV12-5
TGTGCTAGTGGTTTGTCCCCAGGGGATTACAATGAGCAGTTCTTC
CASGLSPGDYNEQFF
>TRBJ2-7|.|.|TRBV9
TGTGCCAGCAGCCCGGACAGCTACTACGAGCAGTACTTC
CASSPDSYYEQYF
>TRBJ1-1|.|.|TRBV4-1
TGCGCCAGCAGCCAAGAAACCTTTACCGAGCCTGAAGCTTTCTTT
CASSQETFTEPEAFF
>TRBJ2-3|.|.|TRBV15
TGTGCCACCAGCAGCGGGGGGCGGACTCGCACAGATACGCAGTATTTT
CATSSGGRTRTDTQYF
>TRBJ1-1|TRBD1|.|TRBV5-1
TGCGCCAGCAGCTTGGGTTCAGGGGGCATGAACACTGAAGCTTTCTTT
CASSLGSGGMNTEAFF
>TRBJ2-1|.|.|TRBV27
TGTGCCAGCAGTTTATCTACCTACAATGAGCAGTTCTTC
CASSLSTYNEQFF
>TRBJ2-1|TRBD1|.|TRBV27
TGTGCCAGCAGTTTATGGGGGACAGGGGCTTCAAGCTCCTACAATGAGCAGTTCTTC
CASSLWGTGASSSYNEQFF
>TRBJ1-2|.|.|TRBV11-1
TGTGCCAGCAGCCCAGACTTAGGATCTAACTATGGCTACACCTTC
CASSPDLGSNYGYTF
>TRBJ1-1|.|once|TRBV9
TGTGCCAGCAGCGTAGCTACAGAGCGAGGGGGCACTGAAGCTTTCTTT
CASSVATERGGTEAFF
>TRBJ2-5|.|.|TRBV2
TGTGCCAGCACCGCGGTTGGCTGGGAGACCCAGTACTTC
CASTAVGWETQYF
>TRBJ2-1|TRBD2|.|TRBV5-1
TGCGCCAGCAGCTTGGTTGCGGGGGGGCAGAACAATGAGCAGTTCTTC
CASSLVAGGQNNEQFF
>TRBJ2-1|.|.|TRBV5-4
TGTGCCAGCAGCTTAATTCACAGGTTGGCAGGGCACGCGAACAATGAGCAGTTCTTC
CASSLIHRLAGHANNEQFF
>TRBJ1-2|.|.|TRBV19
TGTGCCAGTAGTATATTAGGGGCGAGTAGGTATGGCTACACCTTC
CASSILGASRYGYTF
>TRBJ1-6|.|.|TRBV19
TGTGCCTCCCGGAACAGGGATATGTCACCCCTCCACTTT
CASRNRDMSPLHF
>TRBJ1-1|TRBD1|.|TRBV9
TGTGCCAGCAGCTTGGAGGGGGCAGGCACTGAAGCTTTCTTT
CASSLEGAGTEAFF
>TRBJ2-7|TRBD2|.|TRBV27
TGTGCCAGCAGTTTGTCCGGACTAGCGGGACCCTACGAGCAGTACTTC
CASSLSGLAGPYEQYF
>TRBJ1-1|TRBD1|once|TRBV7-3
TGTGCCAGCAGCGTTTCTCCGTACACAGGGGGCGAGGAAGCTTTCTTT
CASSVSPYTGGEEAFF
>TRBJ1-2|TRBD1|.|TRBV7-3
TGTGCCAGCAGCGCGGGACAGCTGGATGGCTACACCTTC
CASSAGQLDGYTF
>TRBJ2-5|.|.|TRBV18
TGTGCCAGCTCACCCACCCCGCCAGGGGAAGAGACCCAGTACTTC
CASSPTPPGEETQYF
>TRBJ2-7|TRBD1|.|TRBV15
TGTGCCACCAGCGGTGGATCGACAGGGAACTTCCACGAGCAGTACTTC
CATSGGSTGNFHEQYF
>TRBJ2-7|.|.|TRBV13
TGTGCCAGCAGCCTAACAGGTTTATTCTCCTACGAGCAGTACTTC
CASSLTGLFSYEQYF
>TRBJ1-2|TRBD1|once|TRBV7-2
TGTGCCAGCAGCTTAGGGTATGGGACAGATGGCTACACCTTC
CASSLGYGTDGYTF